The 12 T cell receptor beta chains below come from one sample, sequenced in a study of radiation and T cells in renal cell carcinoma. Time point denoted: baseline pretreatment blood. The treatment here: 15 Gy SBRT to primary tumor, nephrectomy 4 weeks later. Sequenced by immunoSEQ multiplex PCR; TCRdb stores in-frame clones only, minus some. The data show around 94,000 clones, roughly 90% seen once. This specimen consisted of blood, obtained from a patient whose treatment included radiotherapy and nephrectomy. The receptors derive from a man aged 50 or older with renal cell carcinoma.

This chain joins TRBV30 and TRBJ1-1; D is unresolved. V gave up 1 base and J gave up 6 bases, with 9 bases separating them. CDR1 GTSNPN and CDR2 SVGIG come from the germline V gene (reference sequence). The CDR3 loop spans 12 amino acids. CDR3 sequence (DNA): TGTGCCTGGAGTGGAGGCGGGTCTGAAGCTTTCTTT. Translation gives CAWSGGGSEAFF.

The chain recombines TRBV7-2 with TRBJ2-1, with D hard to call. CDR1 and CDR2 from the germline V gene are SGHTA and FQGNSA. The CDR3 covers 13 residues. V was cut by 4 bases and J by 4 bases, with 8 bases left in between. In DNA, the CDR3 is TGTGCCAGCAGCTCCGGCCAGTACAATGAGCAGTTCTTC. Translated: CASSSGQYNEQFF.

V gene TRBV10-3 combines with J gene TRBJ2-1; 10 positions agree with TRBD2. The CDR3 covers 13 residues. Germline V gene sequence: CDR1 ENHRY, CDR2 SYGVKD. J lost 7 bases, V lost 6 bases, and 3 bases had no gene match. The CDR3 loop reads CAISLAGANEQFF. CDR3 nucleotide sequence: TGTGCCATCAGCCTAGCGGGAGCGAATGAGCAGTTCTTC.

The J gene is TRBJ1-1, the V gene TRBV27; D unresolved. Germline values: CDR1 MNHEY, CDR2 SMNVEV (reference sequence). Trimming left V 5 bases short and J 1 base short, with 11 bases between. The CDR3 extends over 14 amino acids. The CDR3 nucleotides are TGTGCCAGCAGTACACTCCGGCAGAACACTGAAGCTTTCTTT. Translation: CASSTLRQNTEAFF.

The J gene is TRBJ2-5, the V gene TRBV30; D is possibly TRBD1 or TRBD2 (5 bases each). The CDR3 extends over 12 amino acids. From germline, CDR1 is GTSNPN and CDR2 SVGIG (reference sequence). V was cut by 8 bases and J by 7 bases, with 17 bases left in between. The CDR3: CAGATSTWTQYF. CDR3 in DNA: TGTGCCGGGGCAACTAGTACTTGGACCCAGTACTTC.

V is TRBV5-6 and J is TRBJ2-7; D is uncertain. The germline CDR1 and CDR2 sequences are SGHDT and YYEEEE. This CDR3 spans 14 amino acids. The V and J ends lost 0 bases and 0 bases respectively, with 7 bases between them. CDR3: CASSLVQSSYEQYF. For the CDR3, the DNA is TGTGCCAGCAGCTTGGTCCAGAGCTCCTACGAGCAGTACTTC. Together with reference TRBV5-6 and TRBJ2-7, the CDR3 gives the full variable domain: DAGVTQSPTHLIKTRGQQVTLRCSPKSGHDTVSWYQQALGQGPQFIFQYYEEEERQRGNFPDRFSGHQFPNYSSELNVNALLLGDSALYLCASSLVQSSYEQYFGPGTRLTVT.

CDR3 in amino acids: CASSRDRQTDTQYF. The CDR3 bases are TGTGCCAGCAGCCGCGACCGACAGACAGATACGCAGTATTTT. The rearrangement uses TRBV7-8 and TRBJ2-3, with TRBD1 as a possible D gene (5 bases). Trimming cost V 5 bases and J 3 bases, with 12 bases left between them. This CDR3 spans 14 amino acids. Per the germline V gene, CDR1 is SGHVS and CDR2 is FQNEAQ.

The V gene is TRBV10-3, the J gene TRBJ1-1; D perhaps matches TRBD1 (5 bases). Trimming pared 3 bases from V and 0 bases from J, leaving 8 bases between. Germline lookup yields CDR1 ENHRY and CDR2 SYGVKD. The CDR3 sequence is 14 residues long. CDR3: CAISERDLNTEAFF. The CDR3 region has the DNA TGTGCCATCAGTGAACGGGACCTGAACACTGAAGCTTTCTTT.

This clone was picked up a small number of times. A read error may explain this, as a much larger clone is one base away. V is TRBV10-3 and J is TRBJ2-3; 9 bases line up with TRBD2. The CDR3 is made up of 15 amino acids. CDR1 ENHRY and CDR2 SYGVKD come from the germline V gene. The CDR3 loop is CASSFAGGSTDTQYF. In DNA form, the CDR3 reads TGTGCCAGCAGTTTTGCGGGGGGGAGCACAGATACGCAGTATTTT.

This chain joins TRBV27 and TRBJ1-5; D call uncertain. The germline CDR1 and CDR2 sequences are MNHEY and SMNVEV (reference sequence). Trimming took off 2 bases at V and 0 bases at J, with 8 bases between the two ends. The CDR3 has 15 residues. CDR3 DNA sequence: TGTGCCAGCAGTTTAAGCGTCTATAGCAATCAGCCCCAGCATTTT. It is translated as CASSLSVYSNQPQHF.

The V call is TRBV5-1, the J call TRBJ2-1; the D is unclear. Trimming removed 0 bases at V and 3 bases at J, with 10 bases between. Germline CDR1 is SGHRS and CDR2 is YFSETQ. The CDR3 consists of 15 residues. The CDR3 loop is CASSLAPGIYNEQFF. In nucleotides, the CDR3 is TGCGCCAGCAGCTTGGCACCAGGTATCTACAATGAGCAGTTCTTC.

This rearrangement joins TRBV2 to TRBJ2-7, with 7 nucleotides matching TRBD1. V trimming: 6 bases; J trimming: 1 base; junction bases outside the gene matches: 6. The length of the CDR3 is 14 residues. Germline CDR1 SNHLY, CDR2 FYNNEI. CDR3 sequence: CASSVRGQSYEQYF. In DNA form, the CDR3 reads TGTGCCAGCAGCGTCCGGGGACAGTCCTACGAGCAGTACTTC.